The 19 T cell receptor beta chains given below trace back to one sample, sequenced in a study of T cell repertoires in cytomegalovirus infection. MiXCR was run by TCRdb on the reads, yielding one entry per CDR3 protein. Of over 150,000 distinct CDR3 sequences listed, about 21% were seen once; the top ten hold less than 3%. The material sequenced was PBMCs. These receptors all come from a human donor in good health (CMV status not recorded). Some clones in this sample may be carry-over from other donors' samples.

V is TRBV28 and J is TRBJ2-2; no firm D call. Germline CDR1 and CDR2: MDHEN and SYDVKM. V lost 7 bases to trimming and J lost 3 bases, with 15 bases between them. This CDR3 is 15 amino acids long. In DNA form, the CDR3 reads TGTGCCAGCATCCCCTTGGCGGTGGACACCGGGGAGCTGTTTTTT. As protein: CASIPLAVDTGELFF.

This clonotype was detected many times. The V gene is TRBV11-2, the J gene TRBJ2-2; D gene ambiguous. The germline gives CDR1 SGHAT, CDR2 FQNNGV. V was shortened by 6 bases and J by 4 bases, with 15 bases between the two germline ends. CDR3 length: 15 amino acids. The CDR3 DNA sequence: TGTGCCAGCAGTACCAACCTAGGAGTCACCGGGGAGCTGTTTTTT. Protein: CASSTNLGVTGELFF.

In its sample, this clonotype was seen many times. CDR3 DNA: TGTGCCAGCAGCTTACCCGGGAGCTCCCATCAGCCCCAGCATTTT. Its translation is CASSLPGSSHQPQHF. V and J are TRBV7-2 and TRBJ1-5, with no clear D. CDR1 and CDR2 from the germline V gene are SGHTA and FQGNSA. Trimming removed 2 bases from V and 5 bases from J, with 13 bases in between. CDR3 length: 15 residues.

The chain joins TRBV14 to TRBJ2-7, with D uncertain. CDR3 length equals 15 residues. Germline V CDR1 and CDR2: SGHDN, FVKESK. The V end was cut by 1 base, the J end by 0 bases, with 10 bases between. The CDR3 loop is CASSQGRGHSYEQYF. Written as DNA, the CDR3 is TGTGCCAGCAGCCAAGGTAGAGGCCACTCCTACGAGCAGTACTTC.

This clonotype came up many times. This rearrangement joins TRBV7-6 to TRBJ2-7; D may match TRBD1 or TRBD2 (6 bases each). CDR1 and CDR2 from the germline V gene are SGHVS and FNYEAQ. The CDR3 consists of 15 residues. The ends were cut back, 5 bases at V and 3 bases at J, with 17 bases in the middle. The CDR3 nucleotides are TGTGCCAGCAGCCCACAAAGGGGGGAGGACTACGAGCAGTACTTC. It codes for CASSPQRGEDYEQYF.

The chain couples TRBV12-3 or TRBV12-4 to TRBJ2-2; 7 positions match TRBD1. The CDR3 has 13 residues. Trimming removed 8 bases from V and 2 bases from J; junction bases left unmatched: 2. CDR3 protein: CASYRGNTGELFF. CDR3 coding DNA: TGTGCCAGCTACAGGGGAAACACCGGGGAGCTGTTTTTT.

This clonotype was detected a few times. The rearrangement joins TRBV6-5 to TRBJ2-4; no clear D gene. The CDR3 consists of 14 residues. Trimming pared 2 bases from V and 0 bases from J, leaving 5 bases between. Germline V gene data show CDR1 as MNHEY and CDR2 as SVGAGI. The CDR3 DNA reads as TGTGCCAGCAGTTACGATTTAGCCAAAAACATTCAGTACTTC. Translated: CASSYDLAKNIQYF.

The chain links TRBV29-1 to TRBJ1-4; TRBD1 might be the D (6 bases). Germline V gene data show CDR1 as SQVTM and CDR2 as ANQGSEA. The CDR3 is made up of 14 amino acids. The germline V and J ends were trimmed by 4 bases and 8 bases, with 17 bases remaining between them. CDR3 sequence reads: CSVAQGRIREKLFF. CDR3 DNA sequence: TGCAGCGTTGCTCAGGGGAGGATTAGAGAAAAACTGTTTTTT.

This clonotype was counted many times. The chain couples TRBV7-2 to TRBJ1-1; D might be TRBD1 (5 bases). With 5 bases removed from V and 3 bases from J, the gap between germline ends came to 16 bases. This CDR3 has 15 residues. Germline-derived CDR1 and CDR2 are SGHTA and FQGNSA. The CDR3 region is CASSPNRGGDTEAFF. DNA of the CDR3: TGTGCCAGCAGCCCGAATCGGGGGGGGGACACTGAAGCTTTCTTT. Full variable domain (remainder filled in from reference TRBV7-2 and TRBJ1-1): GAGVSQSPSNKVTEKGKDVELRCDPISGHTALYWYRQSLGQGLEFLIYFQGNSAPDKSGLPSDRFSAERTGGSVSTLTIQRTQQEDSAVYLCASSPNRGGDTEAFFGQGTRLTVV.

This rearrangement joins TRBV6-5 to TRBJ2-1; 8 bases are shared with TRBD1. J lost 10 bases, V lost 5 bases, and 13 bases had no gene match. The CDR3 sequence is 15 residues long. Germline V gene data show CDR1 as MNHEY and CDR2 as SVGAGI. This CDR3 reads CASSRQLFGTGEQFF. CDR3 in DNA: TGTGCCAGCAGTCGACAATTGTTCGGGACAGGCGAGCAGTTCTTC.

This clonotype was seen more than once but under ten times. The gene calls are TRBV19 and TRBJ1-2, with 10 bases aligning to TRBD1. Looked up from germline, CDR1 is LNHDA and CDR2 is SQIVND (reference sequence). The trim removed 0 bases at V and 4 bases at J, leaving 8 bases unmatched. The CDR3 runs 17 residues. CDR3 sequence (DNA): TGTGCCAGTAGTATAGATCCCCCCAGACAGGGGGCCTATGGCTACACCTTC. Amino acid sequence: CASSIDPPRQGAYGYTF.

Many counts were recorded for this clonotype. The chain is built from TRBV7-2 and TRBJ2-7, with no clear D. Germline CDR1 SGHTA, CDR2 FQGNSA. V was clipped by 4 bases and J by 2 bases, with 12 bases between them. This CDR3 has 14 amino acids. The CDR3 coding sequence is TGTGCCAGCAGCTCGCCCCTTATAGCCTACGAGCAGTACTTC. Protein: CASSSPLIAYEQYF.

Concerning this clonotype itself: Possible read error: a much larger clone is one base away. V is TRBV19 and J is TRBJ2-6; possibly TRBD2 for D (6 bases). Germline-derived CDR1 and CDR2 are LNHDA and SQIVND (reference sequence). The CDR3 loop spans 15 amino acids. The CDR3 DNA reads as TGTGCCAGTAGTGGGCGGGGATCTGGGGCCAACGTCCTGTCTTTC. It codes for CASSGRGSGANVLSF.

This rearrangement joins TRBV6-2 or TRBV6-3 to TRBJ2-6; no reliable D call. The CDR3 is 15 amino acids. V was clipped by 5 bases and J by 0 bases, with 8 bases between them. Germline CDR1 and CDR2: MNHEY and SVGEGT. CDR3: CASSRKPSGANVLTF. CDR3 sequence (DNA): TGTGCCAGCAGTCGGAAACCCTCTGGGGCCAACGTCCTGACTTTC.

This clonotype was seen ten or more times. The rearrangement uses TRBV7-8 and TRBJ1-1; D remains ambiguous. V was shortened by 5 bases and J by 7 bases, with 14 bases between the two germline ends. CDR3 length: 13 amino acids. Germline V gene data show CDR1 as SGHVS and CDR2 as FQNEAQ. CDR3 protein: CASSPSGRLEAFF. The CDR3 DNA reads as TGTGCCAGCAGCCCATCCGGGAGGCTTGAAGCTTTCTTT.

In this sample, this clonotype turned up a few times. The chain is built from TRBV20-1 and TRBJ2-3; unclear D gene. Germline lookup yields CDR1 DFQATT and CDR2 SNEGSKA (reference sequence). This CDR3 comprises 13 residues. V shed 2 bases and J shed 1 base, with 7 bases lying between them. The CDR3 nucleotides are TGCAGTGCTAGACCCCTGGGCACAGATACGCAGTATTTT. Its protein product is CSARPLGTDTQYF.

The chain has TRBV19 and TRBJ2-7, with a weak D call TRBD2 (7 bases). CDR1 and CDR2 from the germline V gene are LNHDA and SQIVND (reference sequence). The CDR3 consists of 12 residues. The V end was cut by 3 bases, the J end by 12 bases, with 15 bases between. This CDR3 is CASSITGGRAYF. CDR3 nucleotide sequence: TGTGCCAGTAGTATTACCGGGGGGCGTGCGTACTTC.

This clonotype was detected only once. The V gene is TRBV5-6, the J gene TRBJ1-1; D is possibly TRBD1 (6 bases). Germline CDR1 reads SGHDT; CDR2 reads YYEEEE. Trimming took off 2 bases at V and 7 bases at J, with 15 bases between the two ends. The CDR3 runs 14 residues. DNA for the CDR3: TGTGCCAGCAGCTTCAAGGGGGGGGACGTTGAAGCTTTCTTT. Residues: CASSFKGGDVEAFF.

Details on this clonotype: This may stem from a read error, because a much larger clone lies one nucleotide away. In nucleotides, the CDR3 is TGTGCCAGCAGTCTCAGGTTTTCCGGGACTATCGGGAATACTTACGAGCAGTACTTC. Protein sequence: CASSLRFSGTIGNTYEQYF. V usage is TRBV6-1 and J usage is TRBJ2-7; 7 nucleotides match TRBD2. V trimming: 5 bases; J trimming: 4 bases; junction bases outside the gene matches: 23. Germline V CDR1 and CDR2: MNHNS, SASEGT. This CDR3 has 19 amino acids.